This T cell receptor beta chain comes out of a study of OX40 agonist ivuxolimab in advanced cancers. Study-wide context: Treatment of patients was with ivuxolimab, an agonistic anti-OX40 (CD134) antibody. Ivuxolimab doses were 0.01, 0.1, 0.3, 1.5, 3 or 10 mg/kg every 2 weeks.

V lost 5 bases, J lost 1 base, and 12 bases lay in between. The germline gives CDR1 SGHVS, CDR2 FQNEAQ. This CDR3 comprises 15 residues. Repertoires were generated with immunoSEQ multiplex PCR, while TCRdb's copy carries only in-frame clones and drops some. The table records about 64,000 clones, 80% to 90% of them present only once. The sample in question was CD4+ or CD8+ T cells sorted from blood, obtained in a trial of the OX40 agonist ivuxolimab. This sequence joins TRBV7-8 and TRBJ2-1; D is undetermined. The TCR originated in an adult with an advanced solid tumor such as melanoma, head and neck, liver or kidney cancer. The CDR3 DNA is TGTGCCAGCAGCATTAGTTCCCCGTCCTACAATGAGCAGTTCTTC. It encodes CASSISSPSYNEQFF.